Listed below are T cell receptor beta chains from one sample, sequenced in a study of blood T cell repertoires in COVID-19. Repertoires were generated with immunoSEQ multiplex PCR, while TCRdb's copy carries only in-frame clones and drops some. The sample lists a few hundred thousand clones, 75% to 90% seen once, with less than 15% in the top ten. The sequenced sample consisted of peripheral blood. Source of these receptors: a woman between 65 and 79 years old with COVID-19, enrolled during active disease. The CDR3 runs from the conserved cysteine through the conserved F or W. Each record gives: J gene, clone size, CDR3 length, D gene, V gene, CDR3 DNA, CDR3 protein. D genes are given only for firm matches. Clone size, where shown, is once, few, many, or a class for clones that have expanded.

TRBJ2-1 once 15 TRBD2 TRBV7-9 TGTGCCAGCAGCTTAGCGGCGGGGGTCTACAATGAGCAGTTCTTC CASSLAAGVYNEQFF
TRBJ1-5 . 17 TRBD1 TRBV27 TGTGCCAGCAGCCTAACCTCTACGACAGGGGCAAATCAGCCCCAGCATTTT CASSLTSTTGANQPQHF
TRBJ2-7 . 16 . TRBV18 TGTGCCAGCTCACCTATCAAGACAGGCAACTTTTACGAGCAGTACTTC CASSPIKTGNFYEQYF
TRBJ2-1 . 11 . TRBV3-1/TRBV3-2 TGTGCCAGCAGCTATTACAATGAGCAGTTCTTC CASSYYNEQFF
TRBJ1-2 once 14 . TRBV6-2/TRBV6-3 TGTGCCAGCAGTTACTCCGAGGGCCCCTCCGGCTACACCTTC CASSYSEGPSGYTF
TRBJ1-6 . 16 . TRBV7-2 TGTGCCAGCAGCTTAGGGGGGGGCAGCTCAGGATCACCCCTCCACTTT CASSLGGGSSGSPLHF
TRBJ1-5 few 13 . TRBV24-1 TGTGCCACCAGTGAGTCCGGCAATCAGCCCCAGCATTTT CATSESGNQPQHF
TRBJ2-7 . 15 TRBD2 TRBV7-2 TGTGCCAGCAGCACGGGACTAGCGGGGGGGTACGAGCAGTACTTC CASSTGLAGGYEQYF
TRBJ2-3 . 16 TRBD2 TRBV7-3 TGTGCCAGCAGCTTACTTCTAGCGGGGGGCTCAGATACGCAGTATTTT CASSLLLAGGSDTQYF
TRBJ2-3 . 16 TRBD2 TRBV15 TGTGCCACCAGCGGCGGACTAGCGGGGGCCGGGTCGTCGCAGTATTTT CATSGGLAGAGSSQYF